The 5 T cell receptor beta chains given below trace back to one sample, sequenced in a study of CD8 T cells in ankylosing spondylitis. TCRdb passed the 5' RACE reads through MiXCR, listing each CDR3 protein once. Found here are around 220,000 distinct CDR3 sequences, over 9.5% of them singletons; the top ten hold roughly a fifth. Source material: blood, either unsorted or a sorted T cell fraction (not recorded which). The receptors derive from a male donor with ankylosing spondylitis or in good health (not recorded which).

This chain joins TRBV20-1 and TRBJ2-1; 9 bases are a match to TRBD1. Germline CDR1 is DFQATT and CDR2 is SNEGSKA (reference sequence). V was pared by 3 bases and J by 6 bases, with 12 bases of the junction left unmatched. This CDR3 spans 16 amino acids. The CDR3 loop reads CSASPSGQGHRNEQFF. CDR3 DNA: TGCAGTGCTAGCCCTTCCGGACAGGGGCATCGCAATGAGCAGTTCTTC.

The chain links TRBV24-1 to TRBJ2-3, with TRBD2 as a possible D gene (5 bases). CDR1 and CDR2 (germline): KGHDR, SFDVKD. The CDR3 is 18 amino acids. The germline V and J ends were trimmed by 4 bases and 4 bases, with 23 bases remaining between them. The CDR3 DNA is TGTGCCACCAGTGACCAAGACGGAGGTCCCCAAAGCGCAGATACGCAGTATTTT. The encoded protein is CATSDQDGGPQSADTQYF.

This clonotype was picked up many times. The gene calls are TRBV6-5 and TRBJ2-1; D unclear. Deletions cut 6 bases from V and 4 bases from J, with 13 bases between. The germline CDR1 and CDR2 sequences are MNHEY and SVGAGI. This CDR3 is 14 amino acids long. Written as DNA, the CDR3 is TGTGCCAGCAGATATTCTGACGTATACAATGAGCAGTTCTTC. Translation: CASRYSDVYNEQFF.

This clonotype was observed a few times. The gene calls are TRBV20-1 and TRBJ2-3, with TRBD2 matching over 7 bases. This CDR3 has 15 residues. Trimming at V came to 0 bases and at J to 3 bases, leaving 6 bases not matched to a gene. Germline-derived CDR1 and CDR2 are DFQATT and SNEGSKA (reference sequence). The CDR3 region has the DNA TGCAGTGCTAGAGATCCGGGGAGGGGTACAGATACGCAGTATTTT. Amino acids: CSARDPGRGTDTQYF.

This clonotype has just a few counts. The chain employs TRBV5-1 and TRBJ2-1; the D gene is possibly TRBD2 (5 bases). V gave up 2 bases and J gave up 12 bases, with 18 bases separating them. The CDR3 totals 14 residues. Germline CDR1 reads SGHRS; CDR2 reads YFSETQ. The CDR3 region has the DNA TGCGCCAGCAGCTTCAGTCCTTCCGAGGCGGGGCAGTTCTTC. It translates to CASSFSPSEAGQFF.